The next 25 T cell receptor beta chains were all read from a single sample in a study of cytomegalovirus exposure and HLA in healthy donors. Primers for the PCR totalled 60 Vbeta and 13 Jbeta. TCRdb's copy holds only in-frame clones and misses some; the assay was immunoSEQ multiplex PCR. The table includes approximately 140,000 clones, 70% to 85% detected once. The sample comprised PBMCs. The source is a boy between 5 and 17 years old in good health and CMV-seronegative.

The chain is built from TRBV7-2 and TRBJ2-1; 7 bases are a match to TRBD2. CDR1 is SGHTA, CDR2 FQGNSA, per germline. V shed 1 base, J shed 0 bases, and the junction held 6 bases outside the gene matches. There are 17 residues in the CDR3. The CDR3 DNA sequence: TGTGCCAGCAGCTTAGAGGGACTACACAGCTCCTACAATGAGCAGTTCTTC. This encodes CASSLEGLHSSYNEQFF.

The chain joins TRBV6-5 to TRBJ2-7; 7 bases fit TRBD1. The V and J ends lost 4 bases and 3 bases, in that order; junction bases with no gene match: 3. Germline CDR1 and CDR2: MNHEY and SVGAGI. The CDR3 totals 13 residues. The CDR3 DNA reads TGTGCCAGCAGTTTGGGACAGTTCTACGAGCAGTACTTC. Amino acids: CASSLGQFYEQYF.

The chain links TRBV18 to TRBJ2-5, with unresolved D. The germline gives CDR1 KGHSH, CDR2 LQKENI. V was cut by 3 bases and J by 1 base, with 3 bases left in between. The CDR3 has 12 residues. CDR3 region: CASSPSQETQYF. In nucleotides, the CDR3 is TGTGCCAGCTCACCTAGCCAAGAGACCCAGTACTTC.

This chain joins TRBV27 and TRBJ2-3, with 12 positions matching TRBD2. The germline V gene has CDR1 MNHEY and CDR2 SMNVEV (reference sequence). CDR3 length equals 16 residues. Trimming cost V 5 bases and J 2 bases; bases outside gene matches: 5. The CDR3, as DNA: TGTGCCAGCAGTCCTGGGACTAGCGGGCCCACAGATACGCAGTATTTT. It specifies CASSPGTSGPTDTQYF.

The chain carries TRBV9 and TRBJ2-2, with D tentatively TRBD2 (5 bases). V dropped 3 bases and J dropped 5 bases, with 26 bases sitting between them. The CDR3 is 19 residues long. Germline V gene lookup returns CDR1 SGDLS and CDR2 YYNGEE. CDR3: CASSASPGGAGMGTGELFF. In nucleotides, the CDR3 is TGTGCCAGCAGCGCTTCCCCTGGAGGAGCCGGTATGGGAACCGGGGAGCTGTTTTTT. The full variable domain, in which reference TRBV9 and TRBJ2-2 provide the parts outside the CDR3, is DSGVTQTPKHLITATGQRVTLRCSPRSGDLSVYWYQQSLDQGLQFLIQYYNGEERAKGNILERFSAQQFPDLHSELNLSSLELGDSALYFCASSASPGGAGMGTGELFFGEGSRLTVL.

The chain has TRBV6-5 and TRBJ1-5; tentatively, D is TRBD1 (6 bases). The V gene lost 6 bases and the J gene lost 5 bases, with 11 bases spanning the gap. The CDR3 is made up of 13 amino acids. Per germline, CDR1 MNHEY and CDR2 SVGAGI. CDR3 bases: TGTGCCAGCAGCCGGGACAAATATCAGCCCCAGCATTTT. Amino acid sequence: CASSRDKYQPQHF.

The V call is TRBV30, the J call TRBJ1-1, with unresolved D. V gave up 4 bases and J gave up 0 bases, with 6 bases separating them. Per germline, CDR1 GTSNPN and CDR2 SVGIG (reference sequence). The CDR3 has 12 amino acids. CDR3 coding DNA: TGTGCCTGGACCCGAGTGAACACTGAAGCTTTCTTT. It encodes CAWTRVNTEAFF.

V usage is TRBV11-3 and J usage is TRBJ1-1; TRBD1 matches 8 bases. CDR3 size: 15 residues. V lost 5 bases, J lost 1 base, and 6 bases stayed unmatched. The V gene's germline CDR1 is SGHNT and CDR2 YENEEA. The CDR3 DNA sequence: TGTGCCAGCAGCACCTGGCAGGGGGCGAACACTGAAGCTTTCTTT. This translates into CASSTWQGANTEAFF.

The CDR3 is CASSPPPGLRTSGSYEQYF. CDR3 coding DNA: TGTGCCAGCAGCCCCCCCCCGGGACTCCGGACTAGCGGGAGCTACGAGCAGTACTTC. The chain couples TRBV21-1 to TRBJ2-7; TRBD2 is the table's D call, not checked against the DNA. TRBV21-1 is labeled a pseudogene. This CDR3 spans 19 amino acids.

The rearrangement uses TRBV7-8 and TRBJ1-3; a weak D match, TRBD1 (6 bases). Germline CDR1 SGHVS, CDR2 FQNEAQ. V lost 1 base and J lost 0, with 13 bases in between. The CDR3 loop spans 17 amino acids. CDR3 loop: CASSLEAGASSGNTIYF. The CDR3 DNA sequence: TGTGCCAGCAGCTTAGAGGCAGGGGCGAGCTCTGGAAACACCATATATTTT.

This chain uses TRBV6-1 with TRBJ2-2, with a weak D call TRBD2 (5 bases). The germline V gene encodes CDR1 MNHNS and CDR2 SASEGT. The V end lost 6 bases, the J end lost 7 bases, and 9 bases lay between the germline ends. CDR3 length: 12 amino acids. The DNA for the CDR3 is TGTGCCAGCAGCTGGACTGGCGGGGAGCTGTTTTTT. It specifies CASSWTGGELFF.

The chain couples TRBV5-6 to TRBJ2-5, with 9 positions matching TRBD2. Germline CDR1 SGHDT, CDR2 YYEEEE. This CDR3 is 13 amino acids long. The V segment lost 8 bases and the J segment 4 bases; nucleotides outside the gene matches: 6. Written as DNA, the CDR3 is TGTGCCAGTAGAACTAGCGGGTTAGAGACCCAGTACTTC. It codes for CASRTSGLETQYF.

The V and J genes are TRBV11-2 and TRBJ2-5; D is ambiguous. Between the trimmed V and J ends, which lost 8 bases and 4 bases, there was a span of 11 bases. Germline loops: CDR1 SGHAT, CDR2 FQNNGV. This CDR3 has 12 residues. This CDR3 reads CASGPGGETQYF. As DNA, the CDR3 is TGTGCCAGCGGCCCCGGCGGAGAGACCCAGTACTTC.

This sequence joins TRBV29-1 and TRBJ1-1, with TRBD1 matching 10 bases. CDR1 and CDR2 (germline): SQVTM, ANQGSEA. This CDR3 region has 12 residues. After removal of 7 bases from V and 3 bases from J, the junction contained 2 bases not matched to a gene. CDR3 nucleotides: TGCAGCGCCGGGACAGGGGACACTGAAGCTTTCTTT. This encodes CSAGTGDTEAFF.

This sequence joins TRBV4-2 and TRBJ2-1; possible D gene TRBD2, 6 bases. Trimming took 0 bases from V and 2 from J, leaving 14 bases between them. CDR1 LGHNA and CDR2 YNFKEQ come from the germline V gene. This CDR3 is 17 amino acids long. In DNA, the CDR3 is TGTGCCAGCAGCCAAGATGGTGGGGGGTCCCCCTACAATGAGCAGTTCTTC. Protein product: CASSQDGGGSPYNEQFF.

The chain carries TRBV9 and TRBJ2-1, with D possibly being TRBD1 (5 bases). The germline V and J ends were trimmed by 0 bases and 6 bases, with 10 bases remaining between them. Germline V gene data show CDR1 as SGDLS and CDR2 as YYNGEE. This CDR3 is 14 amino acids long. The CDR3 DNA is TGTGCCAGCAGCGTAGGGGGCCTTCTCAATGAGCAGTTCTTC. Translated: CASSVGGLLNEQFF.

This rearrangement joins TRBV11-3 to TRBJ1-4; tentatively, D is TRBD1 (6 bases). Trimming pared 3 bases from V and 8 bases from J, leaving 16 bases between. There are 15 residues in the CDR3. CDR1 is SGHNT and CDR2 is YENEEA in the germline V gene. The DNA of the CDR3 is TGTGCCAGCAGCTTCCCCGGGGGGGCGGAGGAAAAACTGTTTTTT. The encoded protein is CASSFPGGAEEKLFF. The full variable domain, in which reference TRBV11-3 and TRBJ1-4 provide the parts outside the CDR3, is EAGVVQSPRYKIIEKKQPVAFWCNPISGHNTLYWYLQNLGQGPELLIRYENEEAVDDSQLPKDRFSAERLKGVDSTLKIQPAELGDSAVYLCASSFPGGAEEKLFFGSGTQLSVL.

The table lists this clone with a count of one. This sequence joins TRBV6-1 and TRBJ1-1; the D is unclear. The CDR3 sequence is 12 residues long. Between the trimmed V and J ends, which lost 5 bases and 5 bases, there was a span of 9 bases. Germline assignment: CDR1 MNHNS and CDR2 SASEGT. CDR3 in amino acids: CASSTGLTEAFF. The CDR3 region has the DNA TGTGCCAGCAGTACCGGACTAACTGAAGCTTTCTTT.

The V and J genes are TRBV15 and TRBJ2-4; TRBD2 might be the D (6 bases). Trimming left V 5 bases short and J 4 bases short, with 15 bases between. The CDR3 contains 15 residues. The germline V gene encodes CDR1 LNHNV and CDR2 YYDKDF (reference sequence). Here the CDR3 DNA reads TGTGCCACCAGCGGCGCACCGGGGGAGAAAAACATTCAGTACTTC. Translation: CATSGAPGEKNIQYF.

The chain carries TRBV4-1 and TRBJ2-1, with 11 bases matching TRBD2. J lost 1 base, V lost 2 bases, and 1 base had no gene match. CDR3 length equals 16 residues. From germline, CDR1 is MGHRA and CDR2 YSYEKL. CDR3 protein: CASSQTSGSSYNEQFF. CDR3 coding DNA: TGCGCCAGCAGCCAAACTAGCGGGAGTTCCTACAATGAGCAGTTCTTC.

The CDR3 loop reads CAYRVGRSNEKLFF. In nucleotides, the CDR3 is TGTGCCTACAGGGTCGGCCGTTCTAATGAAAAACTGTTTTTT. V and J are TRBV30 and TRBJ1-4; maybe TRBD1 (6 bases). Trimming cost V 7 bases and J 3 bases, with 15 bases left between them. The CDR3 is 14 amino acids. Germline CDR1 and CDR2: GTSNPN and SVGIG (reference sequence).

Notes on this clone: This specimen includes other DNA sequences encoding the same CDR3. V is TRBV18 and J is TRBJ2-5; 7 bases align to TRBD1. V shed 3 bases and J 2 bases; nucleotides not matched to a gene: 3. CDR1 is KGHSH and CDR2 is LQKENI in the germline V gene. The CDR3 loop spans 14 amino acids. In DNA form, the CDR3 reads TGTGCCAGCTCACCGGACAGGTTGCAAGAGACCCAGTACTTC. This encodes CASSPDRLQETQYF. The full variable domain, completed using reference TRBV18 and TRBJ2-5, is NAGVMQNPRHLVRRRGQEARLRCSPMKGHSHVYWYRQLPEEGLKFMVYLQKENIIDESGMPKERFSAEFPKEGPSILRIQQVVRGDSAAYFCASSPDRLQETQYFGPGTRLLVL.

In DNA, the CDR3 is TGCAGCGACGCCCGTATCAGGAATAACTATGGCTACACCTTC. As protein: CSDARIRNNYGYTF. This chain connects TRBV29-1 to TRBJ1-2; no reliable D call. The germline V and J ends were trimmed by 7 bases and 1 base, with 16 bases remaining between them. Germline values: CDR1 SQVTM, CDR2 ANQGSEA. The CDR3 contains 14 residues.

CDR3 amino acids: CASSTDSSSGSEQFF. In nucleotides, the CDR3 is TGCGCCAGCAGCACGGACTCTTCTTCGGGGAGTGAGCAGTTCTTC. The chain uses TRBV5-1 and TRBJ2-1; a weak D match, TRBD2 (5 bases). Germline V gene lookup returns CDR1 SGHRS and CDR2 YFSETQ. The V end was cut by 4 bases, the J end by 9 bases, with 20 bases between. The CDR3 sequence is 15 residues long. Filled out from reference TRBV5-1 and TRBJ2-1, the complete variable domain reads KAGVTQTPRYLIKTRGQQVTLSCSPISGHRSVSWYQQTPGQGLQFLFEYFSETQRNKGNFPGRFSGRQFSNSRSEMNVSTLELGDSALYLCASSTDSSSGSEQFFGPGTRLTVL.

The J gene is TRBJ2-1, the V gene TRBV14, with 10 bases identical to TRBD1. The germline V gene has CDR1 SGHDN and CDR2 FVKESK. CDR3 length: 15 residues. The trim removed 4 bases at V and 8 bases at J, leaving 8 bases unmatched. The CDR3 region is CASSLLTGGGDEQFF. The CDR3 nucleotides read TGTGCCAGCAGCCTTTTGACAGGGGGCGGGGATGAGCAGTTCTTC.